The 31 T cell receptor beta chains listed next were all sequenced from one sample in a study of pediatric ulcerative colitis. Sequencing was performed with immunoSEQ multiplex PCR; in TCRdb, only in-frame clones are kept and a portion is missing. The sample has 60,000 to 75,000 clones, 77% seen once. The sequenced material came from blood. These TCRs come from a boy younger than 18 with moderate ulcerative colitis.

The chain has TRBV4-2 and TRBJ2-7; no definite D call. Per germline, CDR1 LGHNA and CDR2 YNFKEQ. Trimming removed 2 bases from V and 2 bases from J, with 13 bases in between. The CDR3 loop spans 15 amino acids. The CDR3 DNA follows: TGTGCCAGCAGCCAAACCCAGGATCCAACCTACGAGCAGTACTTC. Translating gives CASSQTQDPTYEQYF.

This chain joins TRBV5-1 and TRBJ2-7, with D perhaps matching TRBD2 (6 bases). V dropped 3 bases and J dropped 1 base, with 14 bases sitting between them. Looked up from germline, CDR1 is SGHRS and CDR2 is YFSETQ. CDR3 length: 15 residues. The CDR3 sequence: CASSSRDSKSYEQYF. CDR3 DNA sequence: TGCGCCAGCAGCTCCCGGGACTCAAAATCCTACGAGCAGTACTTC.

V and J are TRBV11-2 and TRBJ2-5; D gene ambiguous. CDR3 length equals 14 residues. Germline V CDR1 and CDR2: SGHAT, FQNNGV. V was shortened by 3 bases and J by 0 bases, with 8 bases between the two germline ends. The CDR3 protein is CASSFHGHQETQYF. CDR3 sequence (DNA): TGTGCCAGCAGCTTTCATGGGCACCAAGAGACCCAGTACTTC.

Only one count was recorded for this clone. The rearrangement links TRBV7-9 to TRBJ2-7; D is ambiguous. Germline CDR1 reads SEHNR; CDR2 reads FQNEAQ (reference sequence). Deletions cut 0 bases from V and 3 bases from J, with 9 bases between. The CDR3 is 14 amino acids. The CDR3 sequence is CASSLAVRSYEQYF. In nucleotides, the CDR3 is TGTGCCAGCAGCTTAGCGGTTCGGAGCTACGAGCAGTACTTC.

With respect to this clone: At one end the junction does not follow the germline gene, possibly because of a read error. The chain joins TRBV4-1 to TRBJ2-7; possibly TRBD1 for D (5 bases). CDR1 MGHRA and CDR2 YSYEKL come from the germline V gene. This CDR3 spans 17 amino acids. DNA for the CDR3: TGCGTCAGCAGCCAAGTTAGTTTAATCGACAGTCGCTACGAGCAGTACTTC. Translation: CVSSQVSLIDSRYEQYF.

The chain combines TRBV5-1 with TRBJ2-3; 11 nucleotides line up with TRBD1. The germline V gene has CDR1 SGHRS and CDR2 YFSETQ. Trimming removed 5 bases from V and 5 bases from J; junction bases left unmatched: 10. This CDR3 has 16 residues. CDR3 protein: CASSLPPGTGGDTQYF. Here the CDR3 DNA reads TGCGCCAGCAGTTTGCCTCCCGGGACAGGGGGAGATACGCAGTATTTT.

There are a few counts of this clone. The V call is TRBV14, the J call TRBJ1-3; no firm D call. Trimming left V 4 bases short and J 1 base short, with 11 bases between. The CDR3 is 15 amino acids. Germline V lookup: CDR1 SGHDN, CDR2 FVKESK. The CDR3 reads CASSPIRASGNTIYF. In DNA form, the CDR3 reads TGTGCCAGCAGCCCCATTAGGGCTTCTGGAAACACCATATATTTT.

The V gene is TRBV5-8, the J gene TRBJ1-2; no reliable D call. V lost 2 bases to trimming and J lost 4 bases, with 15 bases between them. Germline lookup yields CDR1 SGHTS and CDR2 YDEGEE. The CDR3 totals 15 residues. The CDR3 DNA is TGTGCCAGCAGCTTCATAAAAGGACTGGGCTATGGCTACACCTTC. This codes for CASSFIKGLGYGYTF.

This clone was seen once. The chain employs TRBV6-6 and TRBJ2-5; 7 bases match TRBD1. The germline CDR1 and CDR2 sequences are MNHNY and SVGAGI (reference sequence). This CDR3 region has 16 residues. Trimming cost V 6 bases and J 5 bases; bases outside gene matches: 15. As DNA, the CDR3 is TGTGCCAGCAGCCTAGAAACAGGGGCCCCTCGGGAGACCCAGTACTTC. This translates into CASSLETGAPRETQYF.

This chain connects TRBV5-1 to TRBJ2-1, with 10 bases that match TRBD2. CDR1 SGHRS and CDR2 YFSETQ come from the germline V gene. The CDR3 covers 16 residues. V shed 4 bases, J shed 2 bases, and the junction held 6 bases outside the gene matches. CDR3 nucleotide sequence: TGCGCCAGCAGCCTCATAGCGGGGGGACCCTACAATGAGCAGTTCTTC. Encoded protein: CASSLIAGGPYNEQFF.

The rearrangement joins TRBV4-3 to TRBJ2-5; D is unclear. The CDR3 is 13 residues long. V lost 1 base to trimming and J lost 3 bases, with 6 bases between them. Germline V gives CDR1 LGHNA, CDR2 YSLEER. The CDR3 loop is CASSQGAKETQYF. The CDR3 DNA is TGCGCCAGCAGCCAAGGGGCTAAAGAGACCCAGTACTTC.

V gene TRBV2 combines with J gene TRBJ2-5, with D hard to call. Trimming removed 4 bases from V and 5 bases from J, with 14 bases in between. Looked up from germline, CDR1 is SNHLY and CDR2 is FYNNEI. This CDR3 region has 14 residues. The CDR3 here is CASSGNFASETQYF. The CDR3 coding sequence is TGTGCCAGCAGTGGTAACTTTGCCAGTGAGACCCAGTACTTC.

The chain couples TRBV7-9 to TRBJ2-1, with 8 bases aligning to TRBD1. Germline loops: CDR1 SEHNR, CDR2 FQNEAQ (reference sequence). This CDR3 region has 16 residues. With V trimmed by 5 bases and J by 12 bases, 18 bases remained unmatched. CDR3 sequence: CASSPPGTGVVKGQFF. CDR3 nucleotide sequence: TGTGCCAGCAGCCCGCCAGGGACAGGTGTAGTTAAGGGGCAGTTCTTC.

The chain is built from TRBV7-6 and TRBJ2-7, with 7 bases aligning to TRBD1. This CDR3 is 16 amino acids long. Trimming cost V 2 bases and J 7 bases; bases outside gene matches: 14. Germline CDR1 and CDR2: SGHVS and FNYEAQ. The CDR3 coding sequence is TGTGCCAGCAGCTTAAGTCGGGACAGATATCCTACGGAGCAGTACTTC. Residues: CASSLSRDRYPTEQYF.

The chain couples TRBV7-2 to TRBJ1-5, with D perhaps TRBD1 (5 bases). The V and J ends lost 5 bases and 9 bases respectively, with 17 bases between them. The CDR3 is 14 residues long. Germline V gene lookup returns CDR1 SGHTA and CDR2 FQGNSA. The CDR3, as DNA: TGTGCCAGCAGCGCCGGGACCCCAGGAGGGCCCCAGCATTTT. It translates to CASSAGTPGGPQHF.

The V and J genes are TRBV2 and TRBJ1-2; D possibly corresponds to TRBD1 (6 bases). Between the trimmed V and J ends, which lost 8 bases and 7 bases, there was a span of 17 bases. Germline V gives CDR1 SNHLY, CDR2 FYNNEI. The CDR3 totals 13 residues. CDR3 DNA sequence: TGTGCCAGCGTCCAGCGGGGGCGGGTTGGCTACACCTTC. It specifies CASVQRGRVGYTF. Drawing the rest from reference TRBV2 and TRBJ1-2, the complete variable domain is EPEVTQTPSHQVTQMGQEVILRCVPISNHLYFYWYRQILGQKVEFLVSFYNNEISEKSEIFDDQFSVERPDGSNFTLKIRSTKLEDSAMYFCASVQRGRVGYTFGSGTRLTVV.

This clone was seen more than once but under ten times. V usage is TRBV7-2 and J usage is TRBJ1-2; the D gene is possibly TRBD1 (5 bases). Germline assignment: CDR1 SGHTA and CDR2 FQGNSA. Trimming cost V 5 bases and J 3 bases, with 16 bases left between them. CDR3 size: 15 residues. The CDR3 loop reads CASSEQRGGDYGYTF. As DNA, the CDR3 is TGTGCCAGCAGCGAGCAAAGGGGCGGGGACTATGGCTACACCTTC.

The sample holds one count of this clone. The rearrangement joins TRBV30 to TRBJ2-3, with TRBD2 matching 11 bases. Per germline, CDR1 GTSNPN and CDR2 SVGIG (reference sequence). The CDR3 sequence is 15 residues long. The CDR3: CASHGLAGTTDTQYF. CDR3 DNA: TGTGCTTCGCACGGACTAGCGGGTACCACAGATACGCAGTATTTT. The whole variable domain, remainder taken from reference TRBV30 and TRBJ2-3, is SQTIHQWPATLVQPVGSPLSLECTVEGTSNPNLYWYRQAAGRGLQLLFYSVGIGQISSEVPQNLSASRPQDRQFILSSKKLLLSDSGFYLCASHGLAGTTDTQYFGPGTRLTVL.

This chain joins TRBV15 and TRBJ1-2, with a weak D call TRBD1 (5 bases). CDR1 is LNHNV and CDR2 is YYDKDF in the germline V gene (reference sequence). V lost 3 bases and J 4 bases, leaving 6 bases between the germline ends. The CDR3 covers 12 residues. The CDR3 DNA reads as TGTGCCACCAGCAGGGACACCTATGGCTACACCTTC. Translated, it gives CATSRDTYGYTF.

The rearrangement links TRBV6-4 to TRBJ2-1; 12 bases map to TRBD2. Germline V gene lookup returns CDR1 MRHNA and CDR2 SNTAGT. The CDR3 is 16 residues long. The ends lost 6 bases at V and 8 bases at J; junction bases unmatched: 11. This chain's CDR3 is CASSESGSSGRDEQFF. CDR3 DNA sequence: TGTGCCAGCAGCGAATCTGGGTCTAGCGGGAGGGATGAGCAGTTCTTC.

This clone was counted a single time. The rearrangement uses TRBV4-1 and TRBJ2-3; D is unresolved. Germline V gene sequence: CDR1 MGHRA, CDR2 YSYEKL. The CDR3 is made up of 13 amino acids. V lost 0 bases and J lost 13, with 14 bases in between. The CDR3 protein is CASSQDYVGAEYF. The DNA for the CDR3 is TGCGCCAGCAGCCAAGATTATGTGGGTGCCGAGTATTTT.

The chain employs TRBV18 and TRBJ1-1; tentatively, D is TRBD1 (6 bases). The ends were cut back, 0 bases at V and 5 bases at J, with 13 bases in the middle. This CDR3 contains 15 residues. The germline V gene encodes CDR1 KGHSH and CDR2 LQKENI. The DNA of the CDR3 is TGTGCCAGCTCACCACCGTCAGGGAGGGGGACTGAAGCTTTCTTT. It is translated as CASSPPSGRGTEAFF. The variable domain in full, completed from reference TRBV18 and TRBJ1-1, reads NAGVMQNPRHLVRRRGQEARLRCSPMKGHSHVYWYRQLPEEGLKFMVYLQKENIIDESGMPKERFSAEFPKEGPSILRIQQVVRGDSAAYFCASSPPSGRGTEAFFGQGTRLTVV.

This clone was seen just once. The CDR3 bases are TGCGCCAGCAGCCAAGTAGCGGAACGGTACAATGAGCAGTTCTTC. This codes for CASSQVAERYNEQFF. This rearrangement joins TRBV4-1 to TRBJ2-1; D is perhaps TRBD2 (6 bases). The germline gives CDR1 MGHRA, CDR2 YSYEKL. The CDR3 spans 15 residues. The ends were cut back, 1 base at V and 4 bases at J, with 11 bases in the middle.

The gene calls are TRBV5-4 and TRBJ2-7; 8 bases align to TRBD1. Germline values: CDR1 SGHNT, CDR2 YYREEE (reference sequence). CDR3 length: 14 amino acids. V lost 4 bases, J lost 2 bases, and 5 bases stayed unmatched. The CDR3 spells CASSVGQATYEQYF. For the CDR3, the DNA is TGTGCCAGCAGCGTGGGACAGGCTACCTACGAGCAGTACTTC.

The chain combines TRBV5-1 with TRBJ2-7; D is undetermined. Germline CDR1 reads SGHRS; CDR2 reads YFSETQ. The CDR3 runs 14 residues. V shed 2 bases and J shed 0 bases, with 9 bases lying between them. The CDR3 DNA reads TGCGCCAGCAGCTTACCGGGCCTCTCCTACGAGCAGTACTTC. This sequence encodes CASSLPGLSYEQYF.

V gene TRBV19 combines with J gene TRBJ1-3; D remains ambiguous. CDR1 is LNHDA, CDR2 SQIVND, per germline (reference sequence). V was clipped by 7 bases and J by 3 bases, with 10 bases between them. The CDR3 has 13 amino acids. In DNA form, the CDR3 reads TGTGCCAGTAATAATCCGGTTGGAAACACCATATATTTT. This gives the protein CASNNPVGNTIYF.

The chain has TRBV5-1 and TRBJ2-7; 13 bases agree with TRBD2. Trimming at V came to 4 bases and at J to 3 bases, leaving 4 bases not matched to a gene. The CDR3 totals 15 residues. CDR1 is SGHRS and CDR2 is YFSETQ in the germline V gene. The CDR3 DNA is TGCGCCAGCAGCGGGGGACTAGCGGGGTTCTACGAGCAGTACTTC. It encodes CASSGGLAGFYEQYF.

This chain links TRBV11-3 with TRBJ2-3, with TRBD2 matching 11 bases. After removal of 1 base from V and 5 bases from J, the junction contained 8 bases not matched to a gene. The CDR3 is 17 amino acids. Germline lookup yields CDR1 SGHNT and CDR2 YENEEA. CDR3 DNA sequence: TGTGCCAGCAGCTTAGGATTACTAGCGGGGGCCGTAGATACGCAGTATTTT. Its protein is CASSLGLLAGAVDTQYF. The entire variable domain, with the rest obtained from reference TRBV11-3 and TRBJ2-3, is as follows: EAGVVQSPRYKIIEKKQPVAFWCNPISGHNTLYWYLQNLGQGPELLIRYENEEAVDDSQLPKDRFSAERLKGVDSTLKIQPAELGDSAVYLCASSLGLLAGAVDTQYFGPGTRLTVL.

The chain joins TRBV7-6 to TRBJ2-2; 7 bases are shared with TRBD1. V shed 5 bases, J shed 4 bases, and the junction held 19 bases outside the gene matches. Germline V CDR1 and CDR2: SGHVS, FNYEAQ. The CDR3 runs 19 residues. For the CDR3, the DNA is TGTGCCAGCAGCCTAGAAGAGGGGGCAGGGGTGCTAGGCACCGGGGAGCTGTTTTTT. Translating it yields CASSLEEGAGVLGTGELFF.

V is TRBV6-6 and J is TRBJ1-1, with D perhaps TRBD1 (5 bases). The CDR3 runs 13 residues. The V gene's germline CDR1 is MNHNY and CDR2 SVGAGI (reference sequence). The germline V and J ends were trimmed by 5 bases and 7 bases, with 14 bases remaining between them. CDR3 in DNA: TGTGCCAGCAGTGATGACCCGACAGTTGAAGCTTTCTTT. Its translation: CASSDDPTVEAFF.

The chain has TRBV6-4 and TRBJ2-1; D perhaps matches TRBD2 (5 bases). This CDR3 region has 15 residues. The V gene lost 3 bases and the J gene lost 5 bases, with 14 bases spanning the gap. Germline values: CDR1 MRHNA, CDR2 SNTAGT. The CDR3 is CASSERLASNNEQFF. DNA of the CDR3: TGTGCCAGCAGTGAACGGCTAGCATCCAACAATGAGCAGTTCTTC.